This TCR beta chain was profiled in a study of memory CD4+ T cells and cytomegalovirus serostatus. Generated by immunoSEQ multiplex PCR, the TCRdb table keeps only in-frame clones and is missing some. The sample holds under 75,000 clones, over 70% seen once. The sort gate was single viable CD3+CD4+CD8-CD45RO+ cells for memory CD4+ T cells. J gave up 6 bases and V 1 base, and 4 bases lay outside the gene matches. The CDR3 contains 15 residues. Germline CDR1 is LNHNV and CDR2 is YYDKDF (reference sequence). This TCR derives from an adult in good health and CMV-seronegative. Some clones in this sample may be carry-over from other donors' samples. The sequencing input was memory CD4+ T cells from blood. This sequence joins TRBV15 and TRBJ2-1, with 9 positions matching TRBD1. CDR3: CATSRAGTGFNEQFF. The DNA for the CDR3 is TGTGCCACCAGCAGAGCCGGGACAGGGTTCAATGAGCAGTTCTTC.